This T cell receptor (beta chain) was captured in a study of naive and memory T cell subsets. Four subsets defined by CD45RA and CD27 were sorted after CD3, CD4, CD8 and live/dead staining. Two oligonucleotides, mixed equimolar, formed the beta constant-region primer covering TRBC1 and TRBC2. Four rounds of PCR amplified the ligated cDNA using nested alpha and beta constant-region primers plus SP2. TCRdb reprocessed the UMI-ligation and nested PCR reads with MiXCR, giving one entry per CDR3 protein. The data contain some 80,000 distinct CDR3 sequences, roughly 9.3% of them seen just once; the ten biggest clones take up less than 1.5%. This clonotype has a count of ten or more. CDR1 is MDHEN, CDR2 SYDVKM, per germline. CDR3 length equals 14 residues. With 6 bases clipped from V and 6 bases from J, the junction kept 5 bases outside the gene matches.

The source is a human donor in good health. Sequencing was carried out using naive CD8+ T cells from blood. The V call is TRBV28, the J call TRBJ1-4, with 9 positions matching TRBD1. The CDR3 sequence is CASRDYRGHEKLFF. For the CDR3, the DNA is TGTGCCAGCAGAGATTACAGGGGGCATGAAAAACTGTTTTTT.